This T cell receptor (beta chain) appears in the sequencing data of a study of regulatory T cells in long-lasting Graves disease. Overall study results and limits: Persistent Graves' disease cases displayed lower TCR diversity than newly diagnosed ones. Sample size, which was small, may have reduced accuracy.

This clonotype showed up many times. The antigen remains undetermined. Investigators prepared the TCR beta libraries by applying iRepertoire HTBI primers and Arm-PCR of CDR3 regions. MiXCR, run by TCRdb on the multiplex PCR reads, gives a single entry per CDR3 protein. Among under 450,000 distinct CDR3 sequences listed, roughly a quarter were seen once. Time point described: persistent/refractory GD, antithyroid drugs over 5 years with positive TRAb. The authors made the TCR library using RNA they extracted from PBMCs. Patients all came to the study from an endocrinology department in Xi'an, China. The specimen was peripheral blood mononuclear cells (PBMCs), collected when the disease was refractory, from a patient treated with antithyroid drugs. This clonotype was sampled from a female donor with Graves disease.

DNA for the CDR3: TGTGCCACCCGTGACAGGAGGACAGCTTTCTTT. Translating it yields CATRDRRTAFF. V is TRBV10-3 and J is TRBJ1-1, with D perhaps TRBD1 (6 bases). This CDR3 is 11 amino acids long. Germline CDR1 ENHRY, CDR2 SYGVKD. Trimming removed 10 bases at V and 10 bases at J, with 16 bases between.